The 3 T cell receptor beta chains below all came from one sample that was sequenced in a study of T cell changes during pregnancy in multiple sclerosis. Sequenced by immunoSEQ multiplex PCR; TCRdb stores in-frame clones only, minus some. The sample yields about 92,000 clones, about 94% seen once. Material: peripheral blood, obtained in the third trimester of pregnancy. The receptors were gathered from a female donor with multiple sclerosis, enrolled in a pregnancy study.

This chain joins TRBV27 and TRBJ2-7; 8 bases line up with TRBD1. Germline V gives CDR1 MNHEY, CDR2 SMNVEV (reference sequence). The trim removed 7 bases at V and 4 bases at J, leaving 9 bases unmatched. This CDR3 has 14 residues. CDR3 in DNA: TGTGCCAGCAAACCCGGGACAGGAGGTTACGAGCAGTACTTC. This gives the protein CASKPGTGGYEQYF.

V is TRBV7-8 and J is TRBJ2-7, with D unresolved. There are 14 residues in the CDR3. CDR1 SGHVS and CDR2 FQNEAQ come from the germline V gene. V was cut by 1 base and J by 3 bases, with 10 bases left in between. CDR3 sequence: CASSLGRKDYEQYF. The CDR3 DNA reads TGTGCCAGCAGCTTAGGGCGGAAGGACTACGAGCAGTACTTC.

The rearrangement uses TRBV5-1 and TRBJ2-5, with 8 positions matching TRBD2. V lost 0 bases to trimming and J lost 5 bases; unmatched junction nucleotides: 12. This CDR3 contains 17 residues. Germline V gene data show CDR1 as SGHRS and CDR2 as YFSETQ. CDR3 coding DNA: TGCGCCAGCAGCTTGGGATCCGGGACTAGATTTAAGGAGACCCAGTACTTC. Translating it yields CASSLGSGTRFKETQYF.